A selection of T cell receptor beta chains follows, all from one sample in a study of blood T cell repertoires in COVID-19. The protocol was immunoSEQ multiplex PCR, while the TCRdb copy is restricted to in-frame clones and leaves out a portion. The data hold about 300,000 clones, with 90% observed a single time. The specimen was PBMCs or T cells enriched from blood (not recorded which). The source of these receptors is a woman aged 18-29 years with acute COVID-19. Both conserved end residues are part of each CDR3. The D gene is left open where the match is weak. Rows give clone size only sometimes, using once, few, many, or a class for an expanded clone.

v_gene	abundance	j_gene	d_gene	CDR3aa	CDR3nt
TRBV18	NA	TRBJ2-2	TRBD2	CASSPMVPGTSGSTGELFF	TGTGCCAGCTCACCAATGGTTCCCGGGACTAGCGGGAGCACCGGGGAGCTGTTTTTT
TRBV28	many	TRBJ2-7	NA	CASGKFGAGENEQYF	TGTGCCAGCGGCAAGTTCGGGGCAGGGGAGAACGAGCAGTACTTC
TRBV28	NA	TRBJ1-5	NA	CASRAVTGGNQPQHF	TGTGCCAGCAGAGCTGTAACGGGGGGAAATCAGCCCCAGCATTTT
TRBV5-8	NA	TRBJ2-5	TRBD2	CASSFGLAGGETQYF	TGTGCCAGCAGCTTTGGACTAGCGGGAGGAGAGACCCAGTACTTC
TRBV2	NA	TRBJ2-1	TRBD2	CASSPILARSYNEQFF	TGTGCCAGCAGTCCAATACTAGCGCGGTCCTACAATGAGCAGTTCTTC
TRBV28	NA	TRBJ2-5	TRBD1	CASSSRTGADQETQYF	TGTGCCAGCAGTTCTCGGACAGGGGCGGACCAAGAGACCCAGTACTTC
TRBV7-2	NA	TRBJ1-1	NA	CASSRYSGDTEAFF	TGTGCCAGCAGCCGGTACTCAGGGGACACTGAAGCTTTCTTT
TRBV7-9	NA	TRBJ2-7	NA	CASSLGVLGVGEQYF	TGTGCCAGCAGCTTAGGGGTCCTCGGGGTAGGCGAGCAGTACTTC
TRBV27	NA	TRBJ1-2	NA	CASSVRGYGYTF	TGTGCCAGCAGTGTTAGGGGGTATGGCTACACCTTC
TRBV7-9	NA	TRBJ1-4	NA	CASSLGGEGVSNEKLFF	TGTGCCAGCAGCCTAGGAGGAGAAGGGGTCTCTAATGAAAAACTGTTTTTT
TRBV5-1	NA	TRBJ2-1	NA	CASSLVSAYNEQFF	TGCGCCAGCAGCTTGGTTAGTGCCTACAATGAGCAGTTCTTC
TRBV7-9	NA	TRBJ2-5	TRBD2	CASSFLAGGEETQYF	TGTGCCAGCAGCTTCCTAGCGGGAGGGGAAGAGACCCAGTACTTC
TRBV11-3	NA	TRBJ2-5	NA	CASSSLQGGETQYF	TGTGCCAGCAGCTCGCTACAGGGCGGAGAGACCCAGTACTTC
TRBV5-6	NA	TRBJ1-4	TRBD1	CASGTDNEKLFF	TGTGCCAGCGGGACAGATAATGAAAAACTGTTTTTT
TRBV28	NA	TRBJ2-7	TRBD2	CASTAPGGAGEQYF	TGTGCCAGCACCGCCCCGGGGGGGGCAGGCGAGCAGTACTTC
TRBV10-3	NA	TRBJ1-5	NA	CAGAGNSNQPQHF	TGTGCCGGGGCAGGTAATAGCAATCAGCCCCAGCATTTT
TRBV9	once	TRBJ2-2	TRBD2	CASRRAGLNGELFF	TGTGCCAGCAGAAGAGCGGGATTAAACGGGGAGCTGTTTTTT